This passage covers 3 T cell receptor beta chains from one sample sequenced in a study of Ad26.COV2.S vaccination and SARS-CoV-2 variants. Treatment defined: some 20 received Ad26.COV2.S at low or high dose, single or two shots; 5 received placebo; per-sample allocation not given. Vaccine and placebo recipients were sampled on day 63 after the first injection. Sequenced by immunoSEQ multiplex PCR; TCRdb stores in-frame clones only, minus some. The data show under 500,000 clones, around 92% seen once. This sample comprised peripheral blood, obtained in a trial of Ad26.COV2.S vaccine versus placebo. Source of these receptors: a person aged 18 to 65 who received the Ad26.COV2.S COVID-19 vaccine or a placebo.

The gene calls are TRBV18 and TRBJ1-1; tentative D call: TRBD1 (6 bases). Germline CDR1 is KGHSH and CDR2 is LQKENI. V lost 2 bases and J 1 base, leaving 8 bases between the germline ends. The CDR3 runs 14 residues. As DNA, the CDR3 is TGTGCCAGCTCACCAGGACAGCAGAACACTGAAGCTTTCTTT. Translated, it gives CASSPGQQNTEAFF. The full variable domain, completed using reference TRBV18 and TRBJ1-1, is NAGVMQNPRHLVRRRGQEARLRCSPMKGHSHVYWYRQLPEEGLKFMVYLQKENIIDESGMPKERFSAEFPKEGPSILRIQQVVRGDSAAYFCASSPGQQNTEAFFGQGTRLTVV.

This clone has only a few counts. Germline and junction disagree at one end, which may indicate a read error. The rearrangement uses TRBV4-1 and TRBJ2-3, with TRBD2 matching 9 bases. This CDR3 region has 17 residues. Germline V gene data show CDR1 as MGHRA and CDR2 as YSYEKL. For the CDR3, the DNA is TGCGCCAGCGGCCACTTTGGCGCGGGGGGGCCGACAGATACGCAGTATTTT. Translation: CASGHFGAGGPTDTQYF.

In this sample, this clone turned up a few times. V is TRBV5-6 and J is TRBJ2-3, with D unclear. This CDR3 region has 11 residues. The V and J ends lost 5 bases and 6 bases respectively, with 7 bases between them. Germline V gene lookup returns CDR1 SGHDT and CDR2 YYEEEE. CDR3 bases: TGTGCCAGCAGTTCCTGGGATACGCAGTATTTT. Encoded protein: CASSSWDTQYF.